These 28 T cell receptor beta chains were sequenced from one sample in a study of T cell responses to AZD1222 COVID-19 vaccine. Some clones are missing from TCRdb's copy, which holds only in-frame ones; the method was immunoSEQ multiplex PCR. The sample shows 110,000 to 150,000 clones, around 87% of them seen only once. The source material was peripheral blood, sampled on day 0 of AZD1222 vaccination. The origin of the receptors is an adult in good health.

This clone showed up just a few times. The chain recombines TRBV4-1 with TRBJ1-3, with 8 bases lining up with TRBD1. The V gene end was trimmed by 1 base and the J gene end by 0 bases; junction bases not matched to a gene: 2. CDR1 MGHRA and CDR2 YSYEKL come from the germline V gene. The CDR3 length is 16 residues. This CDR3 reads CASSQGDRTSGNTIYF. CDR3 bases: TGCGCCAGCAGCCAAGGGGACAGGACCTCTGGAAACACCATATATTTT.

The chain links TRBV12-3 or TRBV12-4 to TRBJ2-1; 8 positions agree with TRBD1. This CDR3 comprises 13 residues. V lost 5 bases, J lost 9 bases, and 6 bases stayed unmatched. The chain's CDR3 is CASSPGTGAEQFF. The CDR3 region has the DNA TGTGCCAGCAGTCCCGGGACAGGCGCTGAGCAGTTCTTC.

The chain is built from TRBV7-8 and TRBJ2-3; weak D call: TRBD2 (7 bases). The CDR3 sequence is 13 residues long. Germline V gene sequence: CDR1 SGHVS, CDR2 FQNEAQ. V lost 7 bases, J lost 7 bases, and 15 bases lay in between. The CDR3 spells CASTPRGANTQYF. CDR3 DNA: TGTGCCAGCACCCCCCGGGGGGCTAATACGCAGTATTTT. Based on the CDR3 plus reference TRBV7-8 and TRBJ2-3, the full variable domain is GAGVSQSPRYKVAKRGQDVALRCDPISGHVSLFWYQQALGQGPEFLTYFQNEAQLDKSGLPSDRFFAERPEGSVSTLKIQRTQQEDSAVYLCASTPRGANTQYFGPGTRLTVL.

CDR3: CASSRIGGSNSSEQFF. DNA for the CDR3: TGTGCCAGCAGTCGAATAGGGGGGTCCAATTCTAGCGAGCAGTTCTTC. This rearrangement joins TRBV25-1 to TRBJ2-1, with D tentatively TRBD1 or TRBD2 (6 bases each). Germline loops: CDR1 MGHDK, CDR2 SYGVNS. Trimming cost V 5 bases and J 10 bases, with 24 bases left between them. This CDR3 has 16 amino acids.

V and J are TRBV30 and TRBJ1-1, with D uncertain. The CDR3 contains 10 residues. Deletions cut 5 bases from V and 1 base from J, with 2 bases between. Germline V gene data show CDR1 as GTSNPN and CDR2 as SVGIG (reference sequence). Here the CDR3 DNA reads TGTGCCTGGTCGAACACTGAAGCTTTCTTT. Amino acids: CAWSNTEAFF.

V and J are TRBV24-1 and TRBJ2-1; D could derive from TRBD1 or TRBD2 (5 bases each). The V end was cut by 4 bases, the J end by 0 bases, with 6 bases between. This CDR3 is built from 14 residues. Germline V gene lookup returns CDR1 KGHDR and CDR2 SFDVKD. The CDR3 DNA reads as TGTGCCACCAGTGAGGGGGTCTCCTACAATGAGCAGTTCTTC. Residues: CATSEGVSYNEQFF.

The V call is TRBV19, the J call TRBJ1-1; the D is unclear. This CDR3 comprises 12 residues. CDR1 is LNHDA and CDR2 is SQIVND in the germline V gene (reference sequence). Trimming cost V 4 bases and J 10 bases, with 13 bases left between them. CDR3 DNA: TGTGCCAGTAGTACCGGAGGCCTTCCAGCTTTCTTT. This codes for CASSTGGLPAFF.

The gene calls are TRBV9 and TRBJ1-3; D is possibly TRBD1 (5 bases). The CDR3 runs to 15 residues. V lost 2 bases and J 2 bases, leaving 11 bases between the germline ends. Germline V gene data show CDR1 as SGDLS and CDR2 as YYNGEE. DNA for the CDR3: TGTGCCAGCAGCGTTAATCGGGGGGCTGGAAACACCATATATTTT. Encoded protein: CASSVNRGAGNTIYF.

The chain is built from TRBV30 and TRBJ1-1, with TRBD1 matching 10 bases. The CDR3 totals 17 residues. V lost 0 bases to trimming and J lost 4 bases; unmatched junction nucleotides: 11. The germline V gene encodes CDR1 GTSNPN and CDR2 SVGIG (reference sequence). CDR3 residues: CAWSVKGQGLARTEAFF. CDR3 DNA: TGTGCCTGGAGTGTAAAGGGACAGGGGTTAGCGCGCACTGAAGCTTTCTTT.

The rearrangement uses TRBV11-2 and TRBJ2-5; D unresolved. CDR1 and CDR2 from the germline V gene are SGHAT and FQNNGV. The CDR3 extends over 14 amino acids. The ends were cut back, 5 bases at V and 4 bases at J, with 14 bases in the middle. CDR3 residues: CASSLYGLGETQYF. The CDR3 nucleotides are TGTGCCAGCAGCCTTTACGGGCTAGGAGAGACCCAGTACTTC.

The chain links TRBV10-2 to TRBJ1-2; no clear D. Per germline, CDR1 WSHSY and CDR2 SAAADI. The CDR3 is made up of 13 amino acids. The V gene lost 6 bases and the J gene lost 4 bases, with 12 bases spanning the gap. Here the CDR3 reads CASSQLQFYGYTF. Here the CDR3 DNA reads TGCGCCAGCAGCCAACTGCAGTTCTATGGCTACACCTTC.

This clone was detected once. The chain has TRBV5-8 and TRBJ2-4; 7 bases fit TRBD2. The junction had 5 bases not matched to a gene; V was cut back by 0 bases and J by 8 bases. Germline CDR1 reads SGHTS; CDR2 reads YDEGEE. This CDR3 contains 14 residues. In nucleotides, the CDR3 is TGTGCCAGCAGCTTGGAAGCGGGACGGCACATTCAGTACTTC. Translated: CASSLEAGRHIQYF.

The V and J genes are TRBV4-1 and TRBJ2-7, with 11 bases aligning to TRBD2. CDR3 length equals 13 residues. CDR1 is MGHRA and CDR2 is YSYEKL in the germline V gene. V was clipped by 11 bases and J by 4 bases; unmatched bases: 7. The CDR3 sequence is CARAGTSGYEQYF. The CDR3 nucleotides are TGCGCCCGAGCGGGGACTAGCGGATACGAGCAGTACTTC.

The chain couples TRBV7-2 to TRBJ2-3, with 13 bases lining up with TRBD2. The junction had 4 bases not matched to a gene; V was cut back by 4 bases and J by 3 bases. CDR1 SGHTA and CDR2 FQGNSA come from the germline V gene. CDR3 size: 16 residues. The CDR3 region is CASSSWTSGGTDTQYF. The CDR3, as DNA: TGTGCCAGCAGCTCCTGGACTAGCGGGGGAACAGATACGCAGTATTTT.

This chain joins TRBV29-1 and TRBJ2-3; tentative D call: TRBD2 (6 bases). V dropped 7 bases and J dropped 3 bases, with 17 bases sitting between them. The CDR3 consists of 14 residues. Germline lookup yields CDR1 SQVTM and CDR2 ANQGSEA. CDR3 amino acids: CSARSRDFTDTQYF. CDR3 nucleotides: TGCAGCGCCAGAAGCCGGGACTTTACAGATACGCAGTATTTT.

The chain recombines TRBV20-1 with TRBJ2-3; D gene uncertain. Germline CDR1 and CDR2: DFQATT and SNEGSKA (reference sequence). The ends were cut back, 3 bases at V and 4 bases at J, with 8 bases in the middle. CDR3 length equals 12 residues. In nucleotides, the CDR3 is TGCAGTGCTAGTCCCGACGCAGATACGCAGTATTTT. It specifies CSASPDADTQYF.

V is TRBV7-9 and J is TRBJ2-7, with D possibly called TRBD1 or TRBD2 (5 bases each). V shed 5 bases and J shed 3 bases, with 11 bases lying between them. The CDR3 is made up of 13 amino acids. Germline V gene data show CDR1 as SEHNR and CDR2 as FQNEAQ (reference sequence). CDR3 residues: CASSPRDVYEQYF. As DNA, the CDR3 is TGTGCCAGCAGCCCTAGGGACGTCTACGAGCAGTACTTC.

This chain joins TRBV18 and TRBJ2-5, with TRBD1 identical over 8 bases. Unmatched junction bases numbered 17, after V lost 5 bases and J lost 0 bases. The CDR3 is 19 amino acids. The germline gives CDR1 KGHSH, CDR2 LQKENI. The CDR3: CASSTRTGKAPTHQETQYF. The CDR3 DNA follows: TGTGCCAGCTCAACGAGGACAGGGAAGGCCCCCACGCACCAAGAGACCCAGTACTTC.

By its share, this clone is medium-sized. This chain links TRBV28 with TRBJ2-3; 8 bases match TRBD1. V lost 5 bases, J lost 3 bases, and 7 bases stayed unmatched. There are 15 residues in the CDR3. The germline gives CDR1 MDHEN, CDR2 SYDVKM. In DNA form, the CDR3 reads TGTGCCAGCAGTGCGGACAGGGCAAAGACAGATACGCAGTATTTT. It yields the protein CASSADRAKTDTQYF.

The chain links TRBV25-1 to TRBJ2-3; D is undetermined. Trimming removed 0 bases from V and 8 bases from J, with 6 bases in between. The CDR3 has 12 amino acids. CDR1 is MGHDK and CDR2 is SYGVNS in the germline V gene. The CDR3: CASSEYTPTQYF. DNA for the CDR3: TGTGCCAGCAGTGAATATACCCCTACGCAGTATTTT.

The V gene is TRBV21-1, the J gene TRBJ1-3. TRBV21-1 is labeled a pseudogene. The CDR3 is 15 residues long. The CDR3 bases are TGTGCCAGCAGCAAAACGACTAGCTCTGGAAACACCATATATTTT. Its protein is CASSKTTSSGNTIYF.

This chain joins TRBV15 and TRBJ2-3, with TRBD2 matching 7 bases. Germline lookup yields CDR1 LNHNV and CDR2 YYDKDF (reference sequence). V shed 5 bases, J shed 7 bases, and the junction held 12 bases outside the gene matches. CDR3 length equals 15 residues. The CDR3 reads CATSGGLEKGYTQYF. CDR3 in DNA: TGTGCCACCAGCGGAGGACTAGAGAAGGGGTATACGCAGTATTTT.

The chain links TRBV7-9 to TRBJ1-2; the match to TRBD1 covers 8 bases. Trimming at V came to 5 bases and at J to 6 bases, leaving 5 bases not matched to a gene. CDR1 and CDR2 (germline): SEHNR, FQNEAQ (reference sequence). The CDR3 is 13 residues long. The CDR3: CASSQGAANGYTF. The CDR3 nucleotides read TGTGCCAGCAGCCAGGGGGCCGCCAATGGCTACACCTTC.

V is TRBV28 and J is TRBJ1-5; the match to TRBD1 covers 8 bases. The trim removed 6 bases at V and 2 bases at J, leaving 3 bases unmatched. Germline assignment: CDR1 MDHEN and CDR2 SYDVKM. The CDR3 is 14 residues long. The CDR3 nucleotides are TGTGCCAGCAGACAGGGGGGCGGCAATCAGCCCCAGCATTTT. It specifies CASRQGGGNQPQHF.

The rearrangement uses TRBV10-1 and TRBJ2-7; TRBD2 might be the D (5 bases). CDR3 length: 13 amino acids. Trimming cost V 2 bases and J 3 bases, with 8 bases left between them. The germline CDR1 and CDR2 sequences are WNHNN and SYGVQD (reference sequence). The CDR3 region has the DNA TGCGCCAGCAGTGAGAGGGCGGGCTACGAGCAGTACTTC. Translating it yields CASSERAGYEQYF.

This chain uses TRBV7-9 with TRBJ1-2; D not certain. The V and J ends lost 1 base and 4 bases respectively, with 4 bases between them. The CDR3 sequence is 12 residues long. Germline CDR1 reads SEHNR; CDR2 reads FQNEAQ (reference sequence). The CDR3 sequence: CASSLDPYGYTF. The CDR3 coding sequence is TGTGCCAGCAGCTTAGATCCCTATGGCTACACCTTC.

The chain carries TRBV12-3 or TRBV12-4 and TRBJ2-7; unclear D gene. V shed 4 bases and J shed 3 bases, with 10 bases lying between them. This CDR3 is built from 13 residues. The CDR3 protein is CASSSPTHYEQYF. For the CDR3, the DNA is TGTGCCAGCAGTTCTCCCACGCACTACGAGCAGTACTTC.

The table lists this clone with a count of one. V and J are TRBV5-1 and TRBJ2-7; D ambiguous. V dropped 5 bases and J dropped 0 bases, with 9 bases sitting between them. Germline V lookup: CDR1 SGHRS, CDR2 YFSETQ. The length of the CDR3 is 13 residues. This CDR3 reads CASRTDSSYEQYF. As DNA, the CDR3 is TGCGCCAGCAGGACGGATAGCTCCTACGAGCAGTACTTC. Full variable domain (missing parts from reference TRBV5-1 and TRBJ2-7): KAGVTQTPRYLIKTRGQQVTLSCSPISGHRSVSWYQQTPGQGLQFLFEYFSETQRNKGNFPGRFSGRQFSNSRSEMNVSTLELGDSALYLCASRTDSSYEQYFGPGTRLTVT.